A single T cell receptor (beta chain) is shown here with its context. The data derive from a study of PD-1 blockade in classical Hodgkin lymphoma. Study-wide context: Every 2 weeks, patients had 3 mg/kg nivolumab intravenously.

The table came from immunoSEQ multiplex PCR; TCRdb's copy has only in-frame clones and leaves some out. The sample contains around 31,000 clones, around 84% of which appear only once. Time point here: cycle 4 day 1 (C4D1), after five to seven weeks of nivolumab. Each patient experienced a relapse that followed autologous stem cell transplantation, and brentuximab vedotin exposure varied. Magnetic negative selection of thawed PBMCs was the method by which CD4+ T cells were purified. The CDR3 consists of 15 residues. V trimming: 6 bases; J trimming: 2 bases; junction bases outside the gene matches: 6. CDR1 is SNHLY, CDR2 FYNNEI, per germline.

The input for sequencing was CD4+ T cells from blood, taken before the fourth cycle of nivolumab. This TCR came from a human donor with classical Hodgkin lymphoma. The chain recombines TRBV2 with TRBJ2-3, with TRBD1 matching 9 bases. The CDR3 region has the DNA TGTGCCAGCAGGCCGGGACAGGGAGTCACAGATACGCAGTATTTT. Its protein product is CASRPGQGVTDTQYF.